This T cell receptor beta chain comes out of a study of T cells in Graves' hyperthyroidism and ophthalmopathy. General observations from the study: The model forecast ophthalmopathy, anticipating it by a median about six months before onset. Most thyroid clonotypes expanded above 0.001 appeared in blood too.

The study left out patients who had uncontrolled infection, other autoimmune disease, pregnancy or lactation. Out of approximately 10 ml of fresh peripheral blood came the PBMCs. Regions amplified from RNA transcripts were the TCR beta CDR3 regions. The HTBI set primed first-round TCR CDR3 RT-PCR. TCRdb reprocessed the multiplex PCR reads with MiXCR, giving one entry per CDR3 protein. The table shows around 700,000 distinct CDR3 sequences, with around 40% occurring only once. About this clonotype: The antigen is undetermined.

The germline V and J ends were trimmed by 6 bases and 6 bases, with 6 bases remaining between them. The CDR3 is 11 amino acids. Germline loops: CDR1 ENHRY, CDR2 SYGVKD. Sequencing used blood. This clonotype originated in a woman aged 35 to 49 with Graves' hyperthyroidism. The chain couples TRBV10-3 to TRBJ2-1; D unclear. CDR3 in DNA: TGTGCCATCAGCCTCTCCAATGAGCAGTTCTTC. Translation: CAISLSNEQFF.